The clone carrying this T cell receptor beta chain was seen just once. The entry originates in a study of tumor-infiltrating lymphocytes in localized non-small cell lung cancer. Clones were read by immunoSEQ multiplex PCR, and TCRdb kept only the in-frame ones, dropping some. The sample yields around 25,000 clones, around 75% seen once. The length of the CDR3 is 15 residues. Per germline, CDR1 SGDLS and CDR2 YYNGEE. With 1 base removed from V and 12 bases from J, the gap between germline ends came to 20 bases. This TCR was recovered from a human donor with non-small cell lung cancer. This rearrangement joins TRBV9 to TRBJ1-5; TRBD1 is a possible D gene (6 bases). The source material was lung tumor tissue. The CDR3 DNA reads TGTGCCAGCAGCGTATCTGGGACATCTAGCAGCGTCCAGCATTTT. This translates into CASSVSGTSSSVQHF.